This TCR beta chain was documented in a study of monozygotic twins with inflammatory bowel disease. With the 5' RACE reads reprocessed, TCRdb shows one record per CDR3 protein and no DNA. The data show about 110,000 distinct CDR3 sequences, and the top ten clones hold roughly 12%. The germline gives CDR1 SGHTA, CDR2 FQGNSA. The CDR3 loop spans 15 amino acids. V gene TRBV7-2 combines with J gene TRBJ2-3; the D gene TCRdb calls, TRBD1, cannot be checked with no DNA. Sequenced input: blood. This TCR was recovered from a human donor with ulcerative colitis or Crohn's disease, or a healthy co-twin of an affected twin (not recorded which). CDR3 sequence: CASSLEGQESLTQYF.